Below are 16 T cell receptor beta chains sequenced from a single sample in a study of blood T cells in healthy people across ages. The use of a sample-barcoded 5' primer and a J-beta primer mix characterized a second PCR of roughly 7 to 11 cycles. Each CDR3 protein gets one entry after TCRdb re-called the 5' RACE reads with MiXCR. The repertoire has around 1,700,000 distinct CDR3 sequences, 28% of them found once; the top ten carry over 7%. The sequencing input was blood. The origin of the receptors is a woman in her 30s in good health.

The CDR3 is CASSLSSRTTDTQYF. The CDR3 DNA reads as TGTGCCAGCAGCTTATCCTCGCGGACCACAGATACGCAGTATTTT. The chain has TRBV7-2 and TRBJ2-3; no clear D. CDR3 length: 15 amino acids. Germline V gene data show CDR1 as SGHTA and CDR2 as FQGNSA. Trimming cost V 2 bases and J 2 bases, with 11 bases left between them.

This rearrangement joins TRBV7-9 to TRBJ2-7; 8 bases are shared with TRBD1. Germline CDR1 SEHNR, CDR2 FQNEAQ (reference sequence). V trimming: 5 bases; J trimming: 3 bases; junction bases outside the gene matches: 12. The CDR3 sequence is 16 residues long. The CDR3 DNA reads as TGTGCCAGCAGCCCGCGACAGGGGAGGAGCGTCTACGAGCAGTACTTC. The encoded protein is CASSPRQGRSVYEQYF.

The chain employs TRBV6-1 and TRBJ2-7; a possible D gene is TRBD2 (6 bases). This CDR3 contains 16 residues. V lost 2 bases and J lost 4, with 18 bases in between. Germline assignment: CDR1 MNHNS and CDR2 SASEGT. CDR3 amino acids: CASSEILGGRKYEQYF. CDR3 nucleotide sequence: TGTGCCAGCAGTGAAATCCTCGGGGGTAGAAAATACGAGCAGTACTTC.

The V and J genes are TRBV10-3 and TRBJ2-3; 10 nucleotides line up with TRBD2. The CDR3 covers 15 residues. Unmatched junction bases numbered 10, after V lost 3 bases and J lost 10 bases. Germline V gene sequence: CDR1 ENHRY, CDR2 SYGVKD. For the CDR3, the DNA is TGTGCCATCAGTGACCCCTCTAGCGGGAGACCTCCGCAGTATTTT. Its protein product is CAISDPSSGRPPQYF.

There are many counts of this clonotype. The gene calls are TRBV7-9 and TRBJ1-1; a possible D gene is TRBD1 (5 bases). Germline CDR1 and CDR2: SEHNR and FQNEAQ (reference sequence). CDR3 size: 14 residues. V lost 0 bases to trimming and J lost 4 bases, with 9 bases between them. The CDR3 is CASSLADGGTEAFF. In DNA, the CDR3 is TGTGCCAGCAGCTTAGCGGACGGGGGCACTGAAGCTTTCTTT. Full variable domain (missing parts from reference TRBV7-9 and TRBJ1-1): DTGVSQNPRHKITKRGQNVTFRCDPISEHNRLYWYRQTLGQGPEFLTYFQNEAQLEKSRLLSDRFSAERPKGSFSTLEIQRTEQGDSAMYLCASSLADGGTEAFFGQGTRLTVV.

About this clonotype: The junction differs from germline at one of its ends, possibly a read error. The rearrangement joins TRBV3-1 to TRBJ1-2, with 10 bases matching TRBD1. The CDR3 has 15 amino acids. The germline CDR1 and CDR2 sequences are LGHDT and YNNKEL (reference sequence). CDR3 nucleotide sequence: TGTGCCAGCAGCCAGTCGGACAGGGGGAACTATGACTACACCTTC. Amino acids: CASSQSDRGNYDYTF.

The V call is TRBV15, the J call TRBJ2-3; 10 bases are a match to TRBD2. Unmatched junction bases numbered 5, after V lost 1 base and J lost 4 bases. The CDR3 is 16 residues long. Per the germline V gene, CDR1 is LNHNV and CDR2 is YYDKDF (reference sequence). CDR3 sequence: CATSRGLAGVADTQYF. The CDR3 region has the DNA TGTGCCACCAGCAGAGGGCTAGCGGGAGTGGCAGATACGCAGTATTTT.

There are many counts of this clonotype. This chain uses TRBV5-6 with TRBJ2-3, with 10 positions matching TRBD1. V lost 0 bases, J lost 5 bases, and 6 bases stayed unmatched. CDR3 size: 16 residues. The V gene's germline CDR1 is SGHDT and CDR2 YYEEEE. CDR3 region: CASSLGDRGRGDTQYF. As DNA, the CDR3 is TGTGCCAGCAGCTTGGGTGACAGGGGGCGCGGAGATACGCAGTATTTT.

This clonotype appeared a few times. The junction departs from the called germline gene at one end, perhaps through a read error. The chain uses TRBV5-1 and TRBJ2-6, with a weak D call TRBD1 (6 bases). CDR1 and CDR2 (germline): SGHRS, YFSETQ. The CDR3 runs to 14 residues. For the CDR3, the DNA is TGCGCCAGCTCGTACAGGGACGGGGCCAACGTCCGGACTTTC. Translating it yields CASSYRDGANVRTF.

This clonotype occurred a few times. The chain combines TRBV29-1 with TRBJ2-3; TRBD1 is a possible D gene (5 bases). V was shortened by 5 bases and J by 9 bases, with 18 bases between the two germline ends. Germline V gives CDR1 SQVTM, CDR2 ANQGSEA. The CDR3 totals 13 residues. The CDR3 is CSVLLAGKGTQYF. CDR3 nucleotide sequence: TGCAGCGTTTTGTTAGCAGGGAAGGGGACGCAGTATTTT.

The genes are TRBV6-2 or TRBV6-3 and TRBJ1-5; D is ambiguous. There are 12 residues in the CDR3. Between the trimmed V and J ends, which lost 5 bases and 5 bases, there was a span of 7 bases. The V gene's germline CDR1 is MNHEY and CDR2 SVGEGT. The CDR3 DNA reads TGTGCCAGCAGTCCCACCTATCAGCCCCAGCATTTT. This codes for CASSPTYQPQHF.

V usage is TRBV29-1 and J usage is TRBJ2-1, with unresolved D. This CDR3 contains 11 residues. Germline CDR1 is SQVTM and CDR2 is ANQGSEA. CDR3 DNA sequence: TGCAGTCCTGCGATCTACAATGAGCAGTTCTTC. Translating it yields CSPAIYNEQFF.

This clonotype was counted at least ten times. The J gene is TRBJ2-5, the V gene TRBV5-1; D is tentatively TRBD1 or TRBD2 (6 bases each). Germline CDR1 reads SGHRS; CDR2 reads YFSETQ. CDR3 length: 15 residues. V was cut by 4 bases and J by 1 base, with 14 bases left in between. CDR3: CASSRRGESQETQYF. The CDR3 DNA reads TGCGCCAGCAGCCGGAGGGGGGAGTCCCAAGAGACCCAGTACTTC. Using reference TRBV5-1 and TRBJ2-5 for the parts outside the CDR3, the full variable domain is KAGVTQTPRYLIKTRGQQVTLSCSPISGHRSVSWYQQTPGQGLQFLFEYFSETQRNKGNFPGRFSGRQFSNSRSEMNVSTLELGDSALYLCASSRRGESQETQYFGPGTRLLVL.

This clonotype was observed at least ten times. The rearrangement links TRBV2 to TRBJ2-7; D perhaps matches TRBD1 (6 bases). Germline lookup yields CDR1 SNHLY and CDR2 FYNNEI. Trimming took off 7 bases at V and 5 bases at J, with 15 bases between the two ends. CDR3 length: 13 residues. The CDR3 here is CASINFRGDEQYF. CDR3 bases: TGTGCCAGCATCAATTTCAGGGGAGACGAGCAGTACTTC.

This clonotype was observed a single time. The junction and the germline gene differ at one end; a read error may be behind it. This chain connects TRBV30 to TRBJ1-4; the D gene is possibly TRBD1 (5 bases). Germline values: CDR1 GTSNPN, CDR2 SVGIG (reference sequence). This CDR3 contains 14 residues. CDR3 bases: TGTGCCTGGAGTGTTTCGTCAGGGAATGCAAAACTGTTTTTT. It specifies CAWSVSSGNAKLFF.

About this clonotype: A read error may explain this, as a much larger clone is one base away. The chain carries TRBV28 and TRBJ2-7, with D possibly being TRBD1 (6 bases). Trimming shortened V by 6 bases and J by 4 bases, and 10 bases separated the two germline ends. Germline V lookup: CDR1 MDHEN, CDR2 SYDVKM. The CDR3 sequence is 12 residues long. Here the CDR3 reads CASRTGFYEQYV. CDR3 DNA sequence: TGTGCCAGCAGGACAGGTTTTTACGAGCAGTACGTC.